This TCR beta chain was recorded in a study of shared clonotypes between healthy human individuals. From germline, CDR1 is SGHRS and CDR2 YFSETQ. V lost 5 bases, J lost 2 bases, and 8 bases stayed unmatched. The CDR3 covers 15 residues. This clone has a count of ten or more. Libraries were prepared by immunoSEQ multiplex PCR; TCRdb keeps only in-frame clonotypes and omits some of them. Of roughly 2 million clones listed, around 95% are singletons. This sequence was found in a man aged 18 to 29 in good health. The chain uses TRBV5-1 and TRBJ2-5, with 8 nucleotides matching TRBD2. Sequencing was carried out using naive CD4+ T cells sorted from blood. The subset denotes: CD45RA+ positively selected. The CDR3 sequence: CASRNTTSGQETQYF. The CDR3 nucleotides read TGCGCCAGCAGGAACACCACTAGCGGACAAGAGACCCAGTACTTC.